A selection of T cell receptor beta chains follows, all from one sample in a study of metastatic and nonmetastatic thyroid tumors. TCRdb re-analyzed the PCR reads through MiXCR. The sample holds roughly 48,000 clones; 17% are singletons and the top ten take around 3%. The sample consisted of blood. These receptors were collected from a female donor with papillary thyroid cancer or a benign thyroid nodule (not recorded which). Some clones in this sample may be carry-over from other donors' samples. CDR3s include the opening cysteine and the closing phenylalanine or tryptophan. Each record gives: D gene, J gene, V gene, clone size, CDR3 DNA, CDR3 protein. D genes are given only for firm matches. Clone size is shown for a subset of rows, as once, few, many or a class of expanded clone.

TRBD1,TRBJ1-3,TRBV28,many,TGTGCCAGCATTTCCGGGACAGCTGGAAACACCATATATTTT,CASISGTAGNTIYF
.,TRBJ2-5,TRBV7-9,.,TGTGCCAGCAGCTGGGGACTGCTCCAAGGGACCCAGTACTTC,CASSWGLLQGTQYF
.,TRBJ2-7,TRBV9,many,TGTGCCAGCAGCGGGGGGGGCAGTTCAGCCTACGAGCAGTACTTC,CASSGGGSSAYEQYF
.,TRBJ2-6,TRBV12-3/TRBV12-4,many,TGTGCCAGCAGTCCGCAGGGAACTGGGGCCAACGTCCTGACTTTC,CASSPQGTGANVLTF
TRBD1,TRBJ2-7,TRBV6-1,many,TGTGCCAGCAGTGTAGGGACAGTACAGAACGAGCAGTACTTC,CASSVGTVQNEQYF
.,TRBJ2-1,TRBV9,many,TGTGCCAGCAGCGCCGCGGGGTCTTCCTACAATGAGCAGTTCTTC,CASSAAGSSYNEQFF
TRBD1,TRBJ2-7,TRBV13,many,TGTGCCAGCAGCTTAGGGACAGGGGTGGTCGCCGAGCAGTACTTC,CASSLGTGVVAEQYF
.,TRBJ1-2,TRBV5-1,.,TGCGCCAGCAGCTCCCCGGACCTCTATGGCTACACCTTC,CASSSPDLYGYTF
TRBD2,TRBJ2-1,TRBV20-1,once,TGCAGTGCTAACTCGGGACTAGCGGGAAACAATGAACAGTTCTTC,CSANSGLAGNNEQFF
.,TRBJ1-6,TRBV28,.,TGTGACAGCAGTTTGCTGGGCGGAACTTCACCACTCCACTTT,CDSSLLGGTSPLHF
.,TRBJ2-3,TRBV27,many,TGTGCCAGCAGTCTCCGATATACCCACACGGGCGATGGCACAGATACGCAGTATTTT,CASSLRYTHTGDGTDTQYF
TRBD2,TRBJ2-3,TRBV19,many,TGTGCCAGTAGTCCTCTAGCGGGAGGGCGTTCAGATACGCAGTATTTT,CASSPLAGGRSDTQYF
.,TRBJ2-7,TRBV2,medium-sized,TGTGCCAGCAGCCCCTCATGGGTCTACGAGCAGTACTTC,CASSPSWVYEQYF
TRBD1,TRBJ2-7,TRBV5-5,many,TGTGCCAGCAGCCGACAGGGAGCCTATGAGCAGTACTTC,CASSRQGAYEQYF
.,TRBJ2-5,TRBV28,many,TGTGCCAGCAGTTTATTTCAGGGGCTTGAGACCCAGTACTTC,CASSLFQGLETQYF
.,TRBJ1-5,TRBV19,few,TGTGCCAGTAATCCCCAGGTGGCCATTAATCAGCCCCAGCATTTT,CASNPQVAINQPQHF
.,TRBJ2-3,TRBV6-1,many,TGTGCCTCTACCTCCGGGGTCACAGATACGCAGTATTTT,CASTSGVTDTQYF
.,TRBJ2-3,TRBV7-3,.,TGTGCCAGCAGCTTAGGGCAGTCCCAACTCACAGATACGCAGTATTTT,CASSLGQSQLTDTQYF
.,TRBJ2-1,TRBV7-2,.,TGTGCCAGCAGCGACCGGCAATGGCGAGGGGGGAGTTTGTCCTACAATGAGCAGTTCTTC,CASSDRQWRGGSLSYNEQFF
TRBD1,TRBJ1-4,TRBV20-1,.,TGCAGTGCTAGGGGGACAGATGAAAAACTGTTTTTT,CSARGTDEKLFF
.,TRBJ1-1,TRBV28,many,TGTGCCAGCAGTTGGAGCCAGGTGAACACTGAAGCTTTCTTT,CASSWSQVNTEAFF
.,TRBJ1-1,TRBV3-1,many,TGTGCCAGCAGCCAAGGGTACGGGGGCGGATCGGGATCTTTCTTT,CASSQGYGGGSGSFF
TRBD2,TRBJ2-5,TRBV20-1,.,TGCAGTGCTAGATATTTCGGCGGGAGGGCGTTGGAGACCCAGTACTTC,CSARYFGGRALETQYF
.,TRBJ1-4,TRBV19,many,TGTGCCAGTAGTATCCGGTGGAAACTGTTTTTT,CASSIRWKLFF
TRBD2,TRBJ2-2,TRBV4-2,many,TGTGCCAGCAGCCCTCAGAGGGCTAGCGGGAACACCGGGGAGCTGTTTTTT,CASSPQRASGNTGELFF
.,TRBJ1-4,TRBV4-2,many,TGTGCCAGCAGGGGGTTGGGGGTAAATGAAAAACTGTTTTTT,CASRGLGVNEKLFF
.,TRBJ2-7,TRBV6-5,.,TGTGCCAGCAGTTTCGTACATGGCAACGAGCAGTACTTC,CASSFVHGNEQYF
TRBD1,TRBJ1-5,TRBV12-3/TRBV12-4,few,TGTGCCAGCAGGTTAGGGGGACAGGGAAGTAGAAATCAGCCCCAGCATTTT,CASRLGGQGSRNQPQHF
.,TRBJ1-3,TRBV28,medium-sized,TGTGCCAGCAGCGCTCCGGGACAAAACTCTGGAAACACCATATATTTT,CASSAPGQNSGNTIYF
.,TRBJ1-2,TRBV2,.,TGTGCCAGCAGTAAGGGAATAGTGACAGTGGCTAACTATGGCTACACCTTC,CASSKGIVTVANYGYTF
TRBD2,TRBJ2-1,TRBV6-1,many,TGTGCCACGGAACCTAGCGGGAGGGCAGTGTACAATGAGCAGTTCTTC,CATEPSGRAVYNEQFF
TRBD1,TRBJ1-5,TRBV28,few,TGTGCCAGCAGTCCCTGGGACAGTCGCAGTCAGCCCAAGCATTTT,CASSPWDSRSQPKHF
.,TRBJ1-3,TRBV3-1,few,TGTGCCAGCAGCCCTTGGTTATCTGGAAACACCATATATTTT,CASSPWLSGNTIYF
.,TRBJ2-1,TRBV6-2/TRBV6-3,few,TGTGCCAGCAGTTATCATGGGCCGGGACCCAATGAGCAGTTCTTC,CASSYHGPGPNEQFF
.,TRBJ1-2,TRBV28,many,TGTGCCAGCCGTCCTCCTGTGGACTATGGCTACACCTTC,CASRPPVDYGYTF
.,TRBJ1-6,TRBV18,many,TGTGCCAGCTCACTTAACAGGGATTCACCCCTCCACTTT,CASSLNRDSPLHF
.,TRBJ2-1,TRBV20-1,many,TGCAGTGCTGGCTCGGACAGAAATGAGCAGTTCTTC,CSAGSDRNEQFF
.,TRBJ2-3,TRBV25-1,many,TGTGCCAGCAGTGAATCTTTTGCGGGATTTAGCACAGATACGCAGTATTTT,CASSESFAGFSTDTQYF
.,TRBJ1-1,TRBV9,many,TGTGCCAGCAGCGCGGAGGGGGGTTTTGAAGCTTTCTTT,CASSAEGGFEAFF
TRBD2,TRBJ2-1,TRBV6-1,many,TGTGCCAGCAGCCCCCCTGTAGCGGGAGGGCCCAATGAGCAGTTCTTC,CASSPPVAGGPNEQFF
.,TRBJ2-7,TRBV20-1,.,TGCAGTGCTAGATCCAGGAGGGGAACCTACGAGCAGTACTTC,CSARSRRGTYEQYF
TRBD2,TRBJ2-1,TRBV11-1,many,TGTGCCAGCAGCTTATGGCTAGCGGGAGGGGACAATGAGCAGTTCTTC,CASSLWLAGGDNEQFF
TRBD1,TRBJ2-1,TRBV4-3,many,TGCGCCAGCAGCCAAGGTTTTGGGACAGGGGAAAGGCGGCTCAATGAGCAGTTCTTC,CASSQGFGTGERRLNEQFF
.,TRBJ2-1,TRBV6-6,.,TGTGCCAGCAGTTACTCGCGAGGGATAGGAAATGAGCAGTTCTTC,CASSYSRGIGNEQFF
TRBD1,TRBJ2-5,TRBV28,.,TGTGCCAGAAGTTTGGCAGGGACAGGTGGGGAGACCCAGTACTTC,CARSLAGTGGETQYF
.,TRBJ2-5,TRBV3-1,many,TGTGCCAGCAGCCAAGAGTTCGGGCGGACACTCCAAGAGACCCAGTACTTC,CASSQEFGRTLQETQYF
TRBD2,TRBJ2-1,TRBV27,many,TGTGCCAGCCGAAGGGAGGCGGGAGCGGTCGGTGAGCAGTTCTTC,CASRREAGAVGEQFF
TRBD1,TRBJ1-6,TRBV27,many,TGTGCCAGCAGAGGACAGGGTGGTAATTCACCCCTCCACTTT,CASRGQGGNSPLHF
.,TRBJ1-2,TRBV11-2,.,TGTGCCAGCATCTTAGGGACTCGGTATGGCTACATCTTC,CASILGTRYGYIF
.,TRBJ2-1,TRBV5-7,many,TGTGCCAGCAGCCCCCGCGGGGGCGACAGGCCGAAATGGTACGAGCAGTTCTTC,CASSPRGGDRPKWYEQFF
.,TRBJ1-1,TRBV6-1,medium-sized,TGTGCCAGCAGCCTAAGGGTGGACGTCTCTGAAGCTTTCTTT,CASSLRVDVSEAFF
TRBD1,TRBJ2-1,TRBV30,many,TGTGCCTGGGACAGGGGAGCGTACAATGAGCAGTTCTTC,CAWDRGAYNEQFF
.,TRBJ1-2,TRBV6-1,few,TGTGCCAGCAGGTCGGACCTTGTAGCAACCTATTGCTACACCTTC,CASRSDLVATYCYTF
.,TRBJ2-7,TRBV6-2/TRBV6-3,.,TGTGCCAGCAGTTACTACGGGACGTCTTACGAGCAGTACTTC,CASSYYGTSYEQYF
TRBD2,TRBJ2-1,TRBV6-1,.,TGTGCCAGCGGCAGACTAGCGTACTCCTACAATGAGCAGTTCTTC,CASGRLAYSYNEQFF
TRBD2,TRBJ2-3,TRBV6-2/TRBV6-3,.,TGTGCCAGCAGTCATTATTCTTGCCTCCTTAGCGGGCGAGTGGATACGCAGTATTTT,CASSHYSCLLSGRVDTQYF
.,TRBJ2-7,TRBV7-6,many,TGTGCCAGCAGCCCCACAGGGCGCTACGAGCAGTACTTC,CASSPTGRYEQYF